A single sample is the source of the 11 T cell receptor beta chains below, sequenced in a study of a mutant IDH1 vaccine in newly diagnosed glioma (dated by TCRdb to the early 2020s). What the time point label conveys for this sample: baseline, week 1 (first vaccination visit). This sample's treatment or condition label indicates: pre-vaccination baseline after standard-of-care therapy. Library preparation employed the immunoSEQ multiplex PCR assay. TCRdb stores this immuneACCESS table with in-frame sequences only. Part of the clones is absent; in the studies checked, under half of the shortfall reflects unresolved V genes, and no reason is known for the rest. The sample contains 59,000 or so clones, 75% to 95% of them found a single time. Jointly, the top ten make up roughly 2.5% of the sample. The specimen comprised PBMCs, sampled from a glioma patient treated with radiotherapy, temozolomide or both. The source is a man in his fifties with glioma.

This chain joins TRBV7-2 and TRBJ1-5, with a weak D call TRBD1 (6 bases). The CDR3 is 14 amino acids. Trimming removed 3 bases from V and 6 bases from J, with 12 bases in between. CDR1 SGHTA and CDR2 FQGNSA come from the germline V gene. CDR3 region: CASSFLQGGQPQHF. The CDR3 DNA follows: TGTGCCAGCAGCTTCTTACAGGGCGGTCAGCCCCAGCATTTT.

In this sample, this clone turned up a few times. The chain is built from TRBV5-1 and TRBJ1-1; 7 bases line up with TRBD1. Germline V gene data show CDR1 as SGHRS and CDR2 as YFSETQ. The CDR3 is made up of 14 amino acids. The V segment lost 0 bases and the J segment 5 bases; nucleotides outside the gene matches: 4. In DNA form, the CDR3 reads TGCGCCAGCAGCTTGGACAGGGGACAAACTGAAGCTTTCTTT. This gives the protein CASSLDRGQTEAFF.

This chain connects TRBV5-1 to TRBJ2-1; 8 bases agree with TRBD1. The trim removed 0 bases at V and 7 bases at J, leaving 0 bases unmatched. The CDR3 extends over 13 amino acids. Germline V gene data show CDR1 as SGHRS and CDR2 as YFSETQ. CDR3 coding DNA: TGCGCCAGCAGCTTGGGACAGGGGAATGAGCAGTTCTTC. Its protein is CASSLGQGNEQFF.

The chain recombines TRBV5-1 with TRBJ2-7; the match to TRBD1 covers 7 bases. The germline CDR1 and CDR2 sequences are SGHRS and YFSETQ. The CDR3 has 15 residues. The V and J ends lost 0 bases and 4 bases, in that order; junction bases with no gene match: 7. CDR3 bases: TGCGCCAGCAGCTTGGCCGGAGACAGGGTATACGAGCAGTACTTC. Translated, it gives CASSLAGDRVYEQYF.

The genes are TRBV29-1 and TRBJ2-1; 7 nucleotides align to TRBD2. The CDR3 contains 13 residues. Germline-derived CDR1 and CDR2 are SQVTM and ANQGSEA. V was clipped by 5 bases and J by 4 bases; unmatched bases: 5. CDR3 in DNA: TGCAGCGTTCCCCAGCGGGGTTACAATGAGCAGTTCTTC. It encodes CSVPQRGYNEQFF.

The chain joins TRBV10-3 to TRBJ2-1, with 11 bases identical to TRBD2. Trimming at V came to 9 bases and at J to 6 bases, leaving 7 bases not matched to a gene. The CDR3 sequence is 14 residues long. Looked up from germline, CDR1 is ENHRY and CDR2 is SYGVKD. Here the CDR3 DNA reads TGTGCCATTTCCCTAGCGGGAGGATCCAATGAGCAGTTCTTC. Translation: CAISLAGGSNEQFF.

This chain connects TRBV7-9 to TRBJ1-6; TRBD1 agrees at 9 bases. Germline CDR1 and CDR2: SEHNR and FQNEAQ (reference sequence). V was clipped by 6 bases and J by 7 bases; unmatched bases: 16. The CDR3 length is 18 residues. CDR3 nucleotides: TGTGCCAGCAGTTCTCTGATGGGGCTGGACAGGGGCAATTCACCCCTCCACTTT. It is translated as CASSSLMGLDRGNSPLHF.

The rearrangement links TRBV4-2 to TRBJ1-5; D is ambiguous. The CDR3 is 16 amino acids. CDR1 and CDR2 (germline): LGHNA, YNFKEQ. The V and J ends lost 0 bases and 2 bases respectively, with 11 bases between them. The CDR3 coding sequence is TGTGCCAGCAGCCAAGATCCCCAAGGCGGCAATCAGCCCCAGCATTTT. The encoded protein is CASSQDPQGGNQPQHF.

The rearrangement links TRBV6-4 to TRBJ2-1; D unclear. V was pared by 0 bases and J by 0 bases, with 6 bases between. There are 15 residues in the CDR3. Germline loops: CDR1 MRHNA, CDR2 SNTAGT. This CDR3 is CASSDSGSSYNEQFF. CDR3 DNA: TGTGCCAGCAGTGACTCAGGCAGCTCCTACAATGAGCAGTTCTTC.

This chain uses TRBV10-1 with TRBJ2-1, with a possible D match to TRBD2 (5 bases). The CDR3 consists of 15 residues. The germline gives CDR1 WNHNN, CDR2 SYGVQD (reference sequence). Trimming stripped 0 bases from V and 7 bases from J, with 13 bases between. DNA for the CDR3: TGCGCCAGCAGTGAGTCAAACGGGATGAGAAATGAGCAGTTCTTC. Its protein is CASSESNGMRNEQFF.

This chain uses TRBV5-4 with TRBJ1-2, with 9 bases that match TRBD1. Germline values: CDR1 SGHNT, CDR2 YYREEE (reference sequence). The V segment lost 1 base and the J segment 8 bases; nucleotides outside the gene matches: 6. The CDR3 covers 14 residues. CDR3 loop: CASSLTGGARGYTF. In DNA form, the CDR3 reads TGTGCCAGCAGCTTGACAGGGGGCGCGAGAGGCTACACCTTC.